The T cell receptor beta chain under discussion was sequenced for a study of shared clonotypes between healthy human individuals. Study in general: Each donor had three CD4 naive, three CD4 memory, two CD8 naive and one CD8 memory plate.

Only in-frame clones appear in the TCRdb table, and some are missing; sequencing was by immunoSEQ multiplex PCR. The table shows roughly 2.2 million clones, with around 90% occurring only once. Study outcomes and limitations: Sampling covered blood only; tissue repertoires likely differ.

Of note for this clone: What it binds is unknown.

Source material: naive CD4+ T cells from PBMCs. Subset here: CD45RA+ positively selected. The receptor was derived from a man aged 18 to 30 in good health. Some clones in this sample may be carry-over from other donors' samples.

The chain's CDR3 is CASSFSRGNSPLHF. The DNA for the CDR3 is TGTGCCAGTAGTTTTAGCAGGGGTAATTCACCCCTCCACTTT. The J gene is TRBJ1-6, the V gene TRBV19; a possible D gene is TRBD1 (6 bases). The CDR3 has 14 residues. V was shortened by 5 bases and J by 6 bases, with 11 bases between the two germline ends. Germline loops: CDR1 LNHDA, CDR2 SQIVND (reference sequence).